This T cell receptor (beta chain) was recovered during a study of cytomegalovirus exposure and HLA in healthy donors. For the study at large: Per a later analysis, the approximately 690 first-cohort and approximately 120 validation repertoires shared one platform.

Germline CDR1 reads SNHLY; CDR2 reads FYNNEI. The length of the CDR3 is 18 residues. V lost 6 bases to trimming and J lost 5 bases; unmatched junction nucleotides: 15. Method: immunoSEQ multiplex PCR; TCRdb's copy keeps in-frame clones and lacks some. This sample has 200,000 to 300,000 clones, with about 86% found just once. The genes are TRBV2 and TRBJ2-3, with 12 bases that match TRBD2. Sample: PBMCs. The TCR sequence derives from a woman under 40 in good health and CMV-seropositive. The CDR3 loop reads CASSRGLAGGPVGDTQYF. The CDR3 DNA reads TGTGCCAGCAGCCGGGGACTAGCGGGCGGACCTGTCGGAGATACGCAGTATTTT.